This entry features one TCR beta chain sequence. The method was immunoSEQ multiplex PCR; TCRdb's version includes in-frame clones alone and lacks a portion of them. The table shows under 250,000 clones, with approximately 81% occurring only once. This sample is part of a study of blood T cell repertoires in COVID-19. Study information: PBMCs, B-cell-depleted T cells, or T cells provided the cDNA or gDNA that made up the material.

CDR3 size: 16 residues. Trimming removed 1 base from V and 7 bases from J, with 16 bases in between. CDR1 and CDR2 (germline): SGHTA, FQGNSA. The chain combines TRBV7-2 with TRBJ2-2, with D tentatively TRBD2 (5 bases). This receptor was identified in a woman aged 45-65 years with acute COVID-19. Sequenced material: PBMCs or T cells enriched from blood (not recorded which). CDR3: CASSLGLVQRGGELFF. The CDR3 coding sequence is TGTGCCAGCAGCTTAGGTCTAGTCCAACGGGGCGGGGAGCTGTTTTTT.